This TCR beta chain was recorded in a study of siplizumab effects on memory and regulatory T cells. Findings and limits, study-wide: Apparently more diverse than memory cells, naive T cells also seemed major alloresponse contributors.

Assays examined approximately 99,000 TCR templates per sample. The protocol was immunoSEQ multiplex PCR, while the TCRdb copy is restricted to in-frame clones and leaves out a portion. The sample contains under 150,000 clones, about 94% of which appear only once. Germline V gives CDR1 SNHLY, CDR2 FYNNEI. The V gene lost 3 bases and the J gene lost 9 bases, with 6 bases spanning the gap. The CDR3 extends over 11 amino acids. Only a few counts were recorded for this clone. Its antigen is as yet unknown. This clonotype was sampled from a human donor in good health. The sequencing input was non-Treg CD4+ T cells sorted from blood. The chain combines TRBV2 with TRBJ1-5; D gene uncertain. CDR3 in amino acids: CASSDSWPQHF. Written as DNA, the CDR3 is TGTGCCAGCAGTGATTCATGGCCCCAGCATTTT.